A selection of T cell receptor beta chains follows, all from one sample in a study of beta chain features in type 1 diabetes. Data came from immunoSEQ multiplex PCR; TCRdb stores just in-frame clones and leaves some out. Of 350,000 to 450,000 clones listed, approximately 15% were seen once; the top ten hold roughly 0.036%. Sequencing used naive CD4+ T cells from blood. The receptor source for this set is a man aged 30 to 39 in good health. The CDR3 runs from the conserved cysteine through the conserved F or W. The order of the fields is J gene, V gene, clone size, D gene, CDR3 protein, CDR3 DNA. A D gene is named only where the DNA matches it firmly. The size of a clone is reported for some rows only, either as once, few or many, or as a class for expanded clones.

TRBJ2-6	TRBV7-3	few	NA	CASSLNGGAGANVLTF	TGTGCCAGCAGCTTAAATGGAGGGGCTGGGGCCAACGTCCTGACTTTC
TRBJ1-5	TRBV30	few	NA	CAWSEKLNQPQHF	TGTGCCTGGAGTGAAAAGCTTAATCAGCCCCAGCATTTT
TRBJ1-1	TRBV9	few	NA	CASTPRVQRGATTEAFF	TGTGCCAGCACCCCCCGAGTCCAAAGGGGGGCAACCACTGAAGCTTTCTTT
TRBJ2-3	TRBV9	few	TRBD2	CASSVGTSGNPTDTQYF	TGTGCCAGCAGCGTAGGGACTAGCGGTAATCCCACAGATACGCAGTATTTT
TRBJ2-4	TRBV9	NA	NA	CASSVAPGAKNIQYF	TGTGCCAGCAGCGTAGCTCCGGGGGCCAAAAACATTCAGTACTTC
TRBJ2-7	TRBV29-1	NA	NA	CSVELWAPNINSYEQYF	TGCAGCGTTGAGCTCTGGGCCCCCAACATCAACTCCTACGAGCAGTACTTC
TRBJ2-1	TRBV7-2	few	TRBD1	CASSLAPPTGTEQFF	TGTGCCAGCAGCTTAGCTCCCCCGACAGGGACTGAGCAGTTCTTC
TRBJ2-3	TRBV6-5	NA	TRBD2	CASSSAGGPTDTQYF	TGTGCCAGCAGTTCAGCGGGGGGTCCCACAGATACGCAGTATTTT
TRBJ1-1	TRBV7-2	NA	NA	CASSLDGVTEAFF	TGTGCCAGCAGCTTAGACGGGGTCACTGAAGCTTTCTTT
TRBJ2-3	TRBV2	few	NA	CASSASDTQYF	TGTGCCAGCAGCGCATCAGATACGCAGTATTTT
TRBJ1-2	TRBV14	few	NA	CASSQDLRKGYTF	TGTGCCAGCAGCCAAGATCTGCGGAAAGGCTACACCTTC
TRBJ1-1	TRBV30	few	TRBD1	CAQSPDRGVEAFF	TGTGCCCAATCGCCGGACAGGGGTGTTGAAGCTTTCTTT
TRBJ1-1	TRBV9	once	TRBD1	CASSVQVTGVAFF	TGTGCCAGCAGCGTACAAGTGACAGGGGTAGCTTTCTTT
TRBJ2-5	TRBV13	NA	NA	CASSLSGAQETQYF	TGTGCCAGCAGCTTATCAGGGGCCCAAGAGACCCAGTACTTC
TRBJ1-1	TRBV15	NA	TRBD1	CATSTYRGRTEAFF	TGTGCCACCAGCACATACAGGGGGAGGACTGAAGCTTTCTTT
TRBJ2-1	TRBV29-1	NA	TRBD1	CSVARGTGWYNEQFF	TGCAGCGTGGCGAGAGGGACAGGGTGGTACAATGAGCAGTTCTTC
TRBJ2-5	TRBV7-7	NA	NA	CASSRDFSQETQYF	TGTGCTAGCAGCAGGGACTTCTCCCAAGAGACCCAGTACTTC
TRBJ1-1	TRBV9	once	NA	CASSVVAGNAEAFF	TGTGCCAGCAGCGTAGTGGCAGGGAACGCTGAAGCTTTCTTT
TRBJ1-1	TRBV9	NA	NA	CASSVVALAGKNTEAFF	TGTGCCAGCAGCGTAGTTGCCCTTGCAGGGAAGAACACTGAAGCTTTCTTT
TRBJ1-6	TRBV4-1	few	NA	CASSQESSGLNSPLHF	TGCGCCAGCAGCCAAGAATCTTCAGGGTTAAATTCACCCCTCCACTTT
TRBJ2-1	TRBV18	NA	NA	CASSPRSLDYNEQFF	TGTGCCAGCTCACCACGTTCGTTAGACTACAATGAGCAGTTCTTC
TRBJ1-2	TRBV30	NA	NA	CAWSPKGNYGYTF	TGTGCCTGGAGTCCCAAGGGGAACTATGGCTACACCTTC
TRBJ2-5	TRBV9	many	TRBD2	CASGPGLAASQYF	TGTGCCAGCGGCCCGGGACTAGCGGCCTCCCAGTACTTC
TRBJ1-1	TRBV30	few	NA	CAWNPTVMNTEAFF	TGTGCCTGGAACCCGACAGTCATGAACACTGAAGCTTTCTTT
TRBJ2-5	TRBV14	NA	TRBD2	CASSQALRASGRQETQYF	TGTGCCAGCAGCCAAGCTCTGAGGGCTAGCGGGAGACAAGAGACCCAGTACTTC
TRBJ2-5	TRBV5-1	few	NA	CASSRTRQETQYF	TGCGCCAGCAGCCGGACCAGGCAAGAGACCCAGTACTTC
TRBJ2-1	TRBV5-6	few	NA	CASSLVVGTRTYNEQFF	TGTGCCAGCAGCTTGGTTGTAGGAACTAGGACCTACAATGAGCAGTTCTTC
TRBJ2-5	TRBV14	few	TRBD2	CASSQGLAGETQYF	TGTGCCAGCAGCCAGGGACTAGCGGGAGAGACCCAGTACTTC
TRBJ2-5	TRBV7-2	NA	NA	CASSLAGGRETQYF	TGTGCCAGCAGCTTAGCGGGGGGCCGTGAGACCCAGTACTTC
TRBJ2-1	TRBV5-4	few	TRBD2	CASSPTSGASLGEQFF	TGTGCCAGCAGCCCGACTAGCGGAGCCTCCCTTGGTGAGCAGTTCTTC
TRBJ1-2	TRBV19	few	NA	CASSINRDDGYTF	TGTGCCAGTAGTATAAACAGGGATGATGGCTACACCTTC
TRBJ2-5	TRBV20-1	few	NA	CSGNLMETQYF	TGCAGTGGGAACCTCATGGAGACCCAGTACTTC
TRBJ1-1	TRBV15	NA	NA	CATSREGFGLTEAFF	TGTGCCACCAGCAGAGAAGGGTTTGGACTGACTGAAGCTTTCTTT
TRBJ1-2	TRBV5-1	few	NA	CASSLAHDSGDYGYTF	TGCGCCAGCAGCTTGGCCCACGACAGTGGGGATTATGGCTACACCTTC
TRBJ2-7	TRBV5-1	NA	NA	CASSLRPSDEQYF	TGCGCCAGCAGCTTGAGGCCTTCGGACGAGCAGTACTTC
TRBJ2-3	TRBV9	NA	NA	CASSQADGWADTQYF	TGTGCCAGCAGCCAAGCGGACGGTTGGGCAGATACGCAGTATTTT
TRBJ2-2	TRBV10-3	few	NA	CAISESGTGELFF	TGTGCCATCAGTGAGTCCGGGACCGGGGAGCTGTTTTTT
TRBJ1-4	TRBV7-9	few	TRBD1	CASSFRTGASRRGEKLFF	TGTGCCAGCAGCTTTCGGACAGGGGCGAGCCGGAGAGGCGAAAAACTGTTTTTT
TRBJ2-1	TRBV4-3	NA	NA	CASSQDGSSSYNEQFF	TGCGCCAGCAGCCAAGATGGGTCGAGCTCCTACAATGAGCAGTTCTTC
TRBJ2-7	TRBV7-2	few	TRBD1	CASSLGGQGPNYEQYF	TGTGCCAGCAGCTTAGGAGGACAGGGGCCTAACTACGAGCAGTACTTC
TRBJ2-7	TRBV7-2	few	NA	CASSLRAGRTNYEQYF	TGTGCCAGCAGCTTAAGAGCGGGTCGGACTAACTACGAGCAGTACTTC
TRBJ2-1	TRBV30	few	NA	CAWKGAYNEQFF	TGTGCCTGGAAAGGGGCATACAATGAGCAGTTCTTC
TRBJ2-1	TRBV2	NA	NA	CASKIGEQFF	TGTGCCAGCAAGATTGGTGAGCAGTTCTTC
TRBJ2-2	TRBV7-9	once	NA	CASNQGSPGELFF	TGTGCCAGCAACCAGGGCTCACCCGGGGAGCTGTTTTTT
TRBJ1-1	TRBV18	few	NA	CASSPRSTEAFF	TGTGCCAGCTCACCACGATCGACTGAAGCTTTCTTT
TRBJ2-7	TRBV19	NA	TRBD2	CASSHRREGYEQYF	TGTGCCAGTAGTCACCGCAGGGAGGGCTACGAGCAGTACTTC
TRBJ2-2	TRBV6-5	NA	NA	CASSYAYHLNTGELFF	TGTGCCAGCAGTTACGCTTATCACCTTAACACCGGGGAGCTGTTTTTT
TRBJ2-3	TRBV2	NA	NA	CASSASLRGTDTQYF	TGTGCCAGCAGTGCTTCTCTTCGGGGCACAGATACGCAGTATTTT
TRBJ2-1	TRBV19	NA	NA	CASSIEGPSSYNEQFF	TGTGCCAGTAGTATAGAAGGACCGAGCTCCTACAATGAGCAGTTCTTC
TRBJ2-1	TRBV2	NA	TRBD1	CASSLGQGSYNEQFF	TGTGCCAGCAGTTTGGGACAGGGCTCCTACAATGAGCAGTTCTTC
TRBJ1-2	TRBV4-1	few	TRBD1	CASSLRRGLTNYGYTF	TGCGCCAGCAGCCTCCGGAGGGGGCTAACGAACTATGGCTACACCTTC
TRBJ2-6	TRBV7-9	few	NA	CASSLGGRGQSGANVLTF	TGTGCCAGCAGCTTAGGAGGAAGGGGACAATCTGGGGCCAACGTCCTGACTTTC
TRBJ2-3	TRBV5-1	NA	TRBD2	CASSAQTSGGRTDTQYF	TGCGCCAGCAGCGCCCAGACTAGCGGGGGGCGCACAGATACGCAGTATTTT
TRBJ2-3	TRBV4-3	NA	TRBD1	CASSQRTGEFSTDTQYF	TGCGCCAGCAGCCAGAGGACAGGGGAATTCAGCACAGATACGCAGTATTTT
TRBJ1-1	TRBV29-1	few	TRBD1	CSVRTGTGATEAFF	TGCAGCGTACGTACGGGGACAGGGGCGACTGAAGCTTTCTTT
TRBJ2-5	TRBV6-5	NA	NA	CASNRPSRGQETQYF	TGTGCCAGCAACCGCCCCTCGCGGGGGCAGGAGACCCAGTACTTC
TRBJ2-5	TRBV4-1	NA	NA	CASSQEGPQTQYF	TGCGCCAGCAGCCAAGAGGGCCCCCAGACCCAGTACTTC
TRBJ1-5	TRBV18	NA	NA	CASSVLTGSQGNQPQHF	TGTGCCAGCTCCGTCCTTACAGGGTCGCAGGGCAATCAGCCCCAGCATTTT
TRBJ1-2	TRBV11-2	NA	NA	CASSLDPGLGGYTF	TGTGCCAGCAGCTTAGATCCAGGGCTTGGTGGCTACACCTTC
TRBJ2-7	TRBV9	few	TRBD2	CASSVGTSQYEQYF	TGTGCCAGCAGCGTTGGGACTAGTCAATACGAGCAGTACTTC